Listed below are T cell receptor beta chains from one sample, sequenced in a study of cytomegalovirus exposure and HLA in healthy donors. The repertoire was sequenced with immunoSEQ multiplex PCR; TCRdb's copy has only in-frame clones and lacks some. This sample has fewer than 150,000 clones, with about 80% found just once. The sample comprised PBMCs. These TCRs come from a man in his thirties or forties in good health and CMV-seronegative. Each CDR3 is given with its conserved first and last residue. The D gene is left open where the match is weak. The listing skips clone size in some rows; elsewhere it reads once, few, many or a size class.

v_gene: TRBV19
j_gene: TRBJ1-2
d_gene: TRBD1
abundance: .
CDR3aa: CASSTGQGANYGYTF
CDR3nt: TGTGCCAGTAGTACGGGACAGGGGGCAAACTATGGCTACACCTTC

v_gene: TRBV5-4
j_gene: TRBJ2-5
d_gene: .
abundance: .
CDR3aa: CASSYDSQETQYF
CDR3nt: TGTGCCAGCAGCTATGACAGCCAAGAGACCCAGTACTTC

v_gene: TRBV19
j_gene: TRBJ1-2
d_gene: .
abundance: .
CDR3aa: CASSSGANYGYTF
CDR3nt: TGTGCCAGTAGTTCCGGAGCTAACTATGGCTACACCTTC

v_gene: TRBV6-5
j_gene: TRBJ2-7
d_gene: TRBD1
abundance: .
CDR3aa: CASSSPGRQGALEQYF
CDR3nt: TGTGCCAGCAGTTCCCCCGGGCGGCAGGGGGCGCTTGAGCAGTACTTC

v_gene: TRBV28
j_gene: TRBJ1-1
d_gene: .
abundance: .
CDR3aa: CASSTSGEANTEAFF
CDR3nt: .

v_gene: TRBV28
j_gene: TRBJ2-2
d_gene: .
abundance: .
CDR3aa: CASRPSGVTGELFF
CDR3nt: TGTGCCAGCAGACCTTCAGGGGTCACCGGGGAGCTGTTTTTT

v_gene: TRBV28
j_gene: TRBJ1-2
d_gene: TRBD1
abundance: .
CDR3aa: CASGSGTDRGYTF
CDR3nt: TGTGCCAGCGGATCCGGGACAGATCGAGGCTACACCTTC

v_gene: TRBV29-1
j_gene: TRBJ1-2
d_gene: .
abundance: few
CDR3aa: CSVEDNYGYTF
CDR3nt: TGCAGCGTCGAGGATAACTATGGCTACACCTTC

v_gene: TRBV28
j_gene: TRBJ2-7
d_gene: TRBD2
abundance: .
CDR3aa: CASSLSREARGVEQYF
CDR3nt: TGTGCCAGCAGTTTGTCGCGGGAGGCTCGGGGGGTCGAGCAGTACTTC

v_gene: TRBV5-1
j_gene: TRBJ1-3
d_gene: .
abundance: .
CDR3aa: CASSLTTGNTIYF
CDR3nt: TGCGCCAGCAGCCTTACAACCGGAAACACCATATATTTT

v_gene: TRBV11-2
j_gene: TRBJ1-1
d_gene: .
abundance: .
CDR3aa: CASRRSGVNTEAFF
CDR3nt: TGTGCCAGCAGGCGGTCAGGGGTTAACACTGAAGCTTTCTTT

v_gene: TRBV5-1
j_gene: TRBJ2-1
d_gene: .
abundance: .
CDR3aa: CASSGDGTSYNEQFF
CDR3nt: TGCGCCAGCAGCGGCGATGGGACTTCCTACAATGAGCAGTTCTTC

v_gene: TRBV5-1
j_gene: TRBJ1-2
d_gene: .
abundance: few
CDR3aa: CASSLVPRDYGYTF
CDR3nt: TGCGCCAGCAGCTTAGTACCGAGGGACTATGGCTACACCTTC

v_gene: TRBV5-1
j_gene: TRBJ2-2
d_gene: TRBD1
abundance: once
CDR3aa: CASSSGQGPGELFF
CDR3nt: TGCGCCAGCAGCTCGGGACAGGGACCCGGGGAGCTGTTTTTT

v_gene: TRBV15
j_gene: TRBJ1-2
d_gene: .
abundance: .
CDR3aa: CATSRGVGAPGYTF
CDR3nt: TGTGCCACCAGCAGAGGCGTGGGGGCACCTGGCTACACCTTC

v_gene: TRBV13
j_gene: TRBJ2-1
d_gene: .
abundance: .
CDR3aa: CASSLGRQGEVGQFF
CDR3nt: TGTGCCAGCAGCTTAGGTCGGCAGGGCGAGGTGGGGCAGTTCTTC

v_gene: TRBV29-1
j_gene: TRBJ2-5
d_gene: TRBD2
abundance: .
CDR3aa: CSARRGTSVGETQYF
CDR3nt: TGCAGCGCCAGACGCGGGACTAGCGTCGGAGAGACCCAGTACTTC

v_gene: TRBV14
j_gene: TRBJ1-1
d_gene: .
abundance: .
CDR3aa: CASSQGKGVFNWAFF
CDR3nt: TGTGCCAGCAGCCAAGGGAAAGGGGTGTTCAACTGGGCTTTCTTT

v_gene: TRBV6-1
j_gene: TRBJ2-7
d_gene: TRBD1
abundance: .
CDR3aa: CASRKSTGAYEQYF
CDR3nt: TGTGCCAGCAGAAAATCGACAGGGGCCTACGAGCAGTACTTC

v_gene: TRBV18
j_gene: TRBJ1-1
d_gene: .
abundance: once
CDR3aa: CASSPVGQGSGTEAFF
CDR3nt: TGTGCCAGCTCACCTGTGGGCCAGGGATCCGGAACTGAAGCTTTCTTT

v_gene: TRBV9
j_gene: TRBJ1-2
d_gene: .
abundance: .
CDR3aa: CASSVGRGGYTF
CDR3nt: TGTGCCAGCAGCGTAGGCAGGGGAGGCTACACCTTC

v_gene: TRBV5-4
j_gene: TRBJ2-3
d_gene: .
abundance: .
CDR3aa: CASSIPGGVRADTQYF
CDR3nt: TGTGCCAGCAGCATTCCCGGGGGAGTACGCGCAGATACGCAGTATTTT

v_gene: TRBV7-2
j_gene: TRBJ2-7
d_gene: TRBD1
abundance: .
CDR3aa: CASSSDRPYEQYF
CDR3nt: TGTGCCAGCAGCTCGGACAGGCCCTACGAGCAGTACTTC

v_gene: TRBV6-1
j_gene: TRBJ2-2
d_gene: .
abundance: .
CDR3aa: CASTEYSRATGELFF
CDR3nt: TGTGCCAGCACCGAATACTCCAGGGCCACCGGGGAGCTGTTTTTT

v_gene: TRBV27
j_gene: TRBJ2-7
d_gene: .
abundance: few
CDR3aa: CASSLSPRYEQYF
CDR3nt: TGTGCCAGCAGTTTATCTCCCCGCTACGAGCAGTACTTC

v_gene: TRBV14
j_gene: TRBJ2-3
d_gene: .
abundance: .
CDR3aa: CASSNPKNTDTQYF
CDR3nt: TGTGCCAGCAGCAATCCTAAAAACACAGATACGCAGTATTTT

v_gene: TRBV5-6
j_gene: TRBJ1-3
d_gene: .
abundance: .
CDR3aa: CASSLGRAGNTIYF
CDR3nt: TGTGCCAGCAGCTTGGGAAGAGCTGGAAACACCATATATTTT

v_gene: TRBV6-5
j_gene: TRBJ1-2
d_gene: .
abundance: .
CDR3aa: CASSYGGAANYGYTF
CDR3nt: TGTGCCAGCAGTTACGGCGGGGCAGCTAACTATGGCTACACCTTC

v_gene: TRBV28
j_gene: TRBJ2-5
d_gene: .
abundance: .
CDR3aa: CASSFTAQETQYF
CDR3nt: TGTGCCAGCAGTTTTACAGCACAAGAGACCCAGTACTTC